This T cell receptor beta chain was identified in a study of blood T cells in healthy people across ages (dated by TCRdb to about 2015). In the study overall: In model experiments, template switching captured roughly one uniquely barcoded TCR beta cDNA molecule for every two T cells. To track age-related changes in TCR beta repertoire diversity, the study relied on deep sequencing normalized with unique cDNA molecular identifiers. The donors were divided into four age groups: young (average approximately 16 years), middle-aged (roughly 40), aged (about 56) and long-lived (about 79). Donors of different ages were randomly distributed across sequencing lanes to avoid experimental bias. Two additional independent replicas of 1 million unique cDNA reads from the same blood draw were analyzed for two donors (one aged 18 to 29 and one aged 80 or older). Summary of the overall study and its limitations: Estimates of total diversity from one million sequenced T cells were regarded as lower bounds and underestimates. Bulk unsorted PBMC profiling prevented conclusive comparison of naive and antigen-experienced compartments. As age increased, observed TCR beta diversity per million T cells dropped in a roughly linear way, and a significant reduction was already evident by age around 41. The long-lived group showed more naive CD4+ T cells, fewer expanded clones and increased TCR diversity than the aged group, suggesting age selection. Observed TCR beta diversity correlated strongly with the percentage of naive T cells measured by flow cytometry. The CMV infection status of donors was not known, potentially confounding age-related changes in expanded clonotypes.

The CDR3 covers 15 residues, taking in both the cysteine and the phenylalanine. The entry retains the CDR3 DNA only, 45 bases that are in frame from base 1. V loses 1 base of germline sequence and J loses 9 bases, and the interval between the two ends is 13 bases. CDR1 and CDR2, looked up from the germline V gene (reference sequence), are LGHDT and YNNKEL. About this clonotype: The antigen it binds to is not known. No base quality information exists; no much larger clone differs at one position.

Receptor libraries were prepared by 5' RACE. TCRdb lists the instrument as Illumina HiSeq 2500. A second about 7 to 11 cycle PCR used a sample-barcoded 5' primer and a J-beta primer mix. Each TCR beta cDNA molecule received a unique molecular identifier from a template-switch 5' adaptor carrying 12 random nucleotides. Each sample yielded at least 2.5 million CDR3-containing paired-end reads. First-strand cDNA synthesis was performed from all RNA using the Mint cDNA synthesis kit, with priming by a TRBC-specific oligonucleotide. Following uracil-DNA glycosylase treatment, all cDNA underwent a first 18-cycle PCR with the universal primers M1SS and BC2_uni_R. Processing in the source paper ran as follows. Normalization of each sample was performed by random selection of 1 million high-quality reads, each carrying a distinct molecular identifier. Reads sharing molecular identifiers were discarded rather than binned into consensus sequences. MiTCR, run with a Q25 quality threshold and the strictest error-elimination algorithm, handled CDR3 identification, clonotype clustering and error correction. Lower-bound total TCR beta diversity was estimated with a nonparametric unseen species model using Euler transformation. Clones were called with MiXCR by TCRdb after fastp trimmed the public reads at Q25, and only in-frame beta chains were retained. Entries are consolidated by CDR3 protein sequence, retaining the most common genes and DNA. What appears here as the V and J calls and clone size reflects TCRdb's work, not the paper's. The sample has about 970,000 distinct CDR3 sequences on record, roughly 51% of them singletons. Around 21% of the sample goes to the ten largest clones.

The donors were roughly 40 Caucasian individuals from Russia, aged 6 to 90 years, who were systemically healthy. Each donor gave ten milliliters of peripheral blood, drawn into EDTA-treated Vacutainer tubes. PBMCs were isolated by Ficoll-Paque density-gradient centrifugation, with at least 6 million obtained per sample. Total RNA was extracted from PBMCs with Trizol reagent, with at least 6 micrograms obtained per sample. For every donor, flow cytometry on a PBMC aliquot measured the percentage of naive CD45RAhigh/CD27high T cells. The specimen sequenced was blood. The source of this sequence is a woman aged 55-69 years in good health. The chain is encoded by TRBV3-1 joined to TRBJ1-6, with TRBD1 tentatively as D gene (5 bases match). The base sequence is TGTGCCAGCAGCCAAGGGGACTTAGAAGTTTCACCCCTCCACTTT. It specifies CASSQGDLEVSPLHF.